This T cell receptor beta chain was recorded in a study of blood T cell repertoires in COVID-19. Study details: Both acute and convalescent COVID-19 samples were obtained from the United States, Italy and Spain. PBMCs, B-cell-depleted T cells, or T cells provided the cDNA or gDNA that made up the material.

Per the original methods: Amplification of reference gene primers provided the estimated nucleated cell counts. The assay was immunoSEQ multiplex PCR, and TCRdb's table has in-frame clones only and misses some. V and J calls and clone size are as listed in that table; D and trimming were resolved from the DNA. This table has over 130,000 clones, around 86% appearing once. The CDR3 covers 15 residues. Trimming removed 0 bases from V and 9 bases from J, with 16 bases in between. Per germline, CDR1 SGHRS and CDR2 YFSETQ. This sequence was found in a man in his sixties or seventies with acute or convalescent COVID-19. The sample consisted of peripheral blood. This sequence joins TRBV5-1 and TRBJ2-1; D is unclear. In nucleotides, the CDR3 is TGCGCCAGCAGCTTGGAGTCTAGAAGCCTCGGTGAGCAGTTCTTC. It specifies CASSLESRSLGEQFF.